The entry below describes one T cell receptor beta chain. Its specificity is unknown. In germline, CDR1 is LNHDA, CDR2 SQIVND (reference sequence). V lost 1 base and J 2 bases, leaving 12 bases between the germline ends. The length of the CDR3 is 16 residues. Amplification used 60 Vbeta primers and 13 Jbeta primers. Data came from immunoSEQ multiplex PCR; TCRdb stores just in-frame clones and leaves some out. Seen here are around 190,000 clones, approximately 80% observed once, and the top ten hold 0.9% to 1.2%. The entry originates in a study of cytomegalovirus exposure and HLA in healthy donors. Study-level background: The Caucasian-associated ancestry cluster held about 80% of around 380 genotyped donors.

Healthy bone marrow donors made up the cohort. Study-level findings and limits: Earlier analysis looked at TCR beta V segments, and most were productive about 87% or about 30% of the time. The study labeled 164 TCR beta chains cytomegalovirus-associated.

The sample taken for sequencing was PBMCs. The V call is TRBV19, the J call TRBJ2-1; the D gene is possibly TRBD2 (5 bases). This TCR came from a woman aged 35 to 49 in good health and CMV-seronegative. The CDR3 loop is CASSIAVGETYNEQFF. The CDR3 nucleotides are TGTGCCAGTAGTATAGCGGTGGGAGAGACCTACAATGAGCAGTTCTTC.